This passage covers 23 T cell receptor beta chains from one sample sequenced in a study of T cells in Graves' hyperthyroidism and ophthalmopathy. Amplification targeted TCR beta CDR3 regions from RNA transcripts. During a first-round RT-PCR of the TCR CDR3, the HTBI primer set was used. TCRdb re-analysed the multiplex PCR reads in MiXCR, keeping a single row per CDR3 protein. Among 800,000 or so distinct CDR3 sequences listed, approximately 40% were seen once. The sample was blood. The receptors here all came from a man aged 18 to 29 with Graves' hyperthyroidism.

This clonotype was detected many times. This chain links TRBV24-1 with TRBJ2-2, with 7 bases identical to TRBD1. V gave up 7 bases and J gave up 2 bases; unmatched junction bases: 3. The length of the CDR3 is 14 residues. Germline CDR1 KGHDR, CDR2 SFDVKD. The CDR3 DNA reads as TGTGCCACCAGCCGGGACAGAAACACCGGGGAGCTGTTTTTT. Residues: CATSRDRNTGELFF.

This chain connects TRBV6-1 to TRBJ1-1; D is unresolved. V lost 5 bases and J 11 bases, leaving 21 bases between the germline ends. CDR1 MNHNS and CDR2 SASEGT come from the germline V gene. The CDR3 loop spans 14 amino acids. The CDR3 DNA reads TGTGCCAGCAGTCCGACCCAAACGGGTCCCGGCGCTTTCTTT. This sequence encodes CASSPTQTGPGAFF.

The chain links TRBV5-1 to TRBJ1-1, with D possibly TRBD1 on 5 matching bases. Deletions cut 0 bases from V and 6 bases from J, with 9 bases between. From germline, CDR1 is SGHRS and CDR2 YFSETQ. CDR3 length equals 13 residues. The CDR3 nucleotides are TGCGCCAGCAGCTTGGAAGGGGCCCCTGAAGCTTTCTTT. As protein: CASSLEGAPEAFF.

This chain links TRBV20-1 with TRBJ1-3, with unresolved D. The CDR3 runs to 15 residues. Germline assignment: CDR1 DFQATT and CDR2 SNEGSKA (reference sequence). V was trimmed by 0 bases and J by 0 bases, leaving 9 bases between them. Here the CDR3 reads CSARDSGRSGNTIYF. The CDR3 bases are TGCAGTGCTAGAGATAGCGGCCGCTCTGGAAACACCATATATTTT.

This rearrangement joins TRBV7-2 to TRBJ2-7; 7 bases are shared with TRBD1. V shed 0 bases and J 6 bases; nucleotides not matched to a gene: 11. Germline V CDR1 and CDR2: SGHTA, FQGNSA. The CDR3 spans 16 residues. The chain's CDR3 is CASSLAGTDPRGEQYF. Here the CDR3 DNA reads TGTGCCAGCAGCTTAGCGGGGACAGACCCTCGAGGCGAGCAGTACTTC.

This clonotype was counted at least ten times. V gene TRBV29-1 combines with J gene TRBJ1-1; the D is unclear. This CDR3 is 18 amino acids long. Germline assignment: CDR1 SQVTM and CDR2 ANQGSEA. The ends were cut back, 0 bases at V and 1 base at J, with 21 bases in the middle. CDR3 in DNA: TGCAGCGTTGAAGAGTTTAGTCCCCGATCGCTTAGGAACACTGAAGCTTTCTTT. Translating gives CSVEEFSPRSLRNTEAFF.

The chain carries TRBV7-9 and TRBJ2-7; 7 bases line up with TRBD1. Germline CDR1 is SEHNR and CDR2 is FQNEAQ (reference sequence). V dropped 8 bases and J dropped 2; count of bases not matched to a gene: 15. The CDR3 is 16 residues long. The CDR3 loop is CASGITSTGVPYEQYF. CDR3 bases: TGTGCCAGCGGAATAACCTCCACAGGGGTCCCCTACGAGCAGTACTTC.

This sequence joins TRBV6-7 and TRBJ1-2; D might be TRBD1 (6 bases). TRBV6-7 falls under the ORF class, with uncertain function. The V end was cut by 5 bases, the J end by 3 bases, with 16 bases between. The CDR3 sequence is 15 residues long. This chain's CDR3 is CASSEPTGGDYGYTF. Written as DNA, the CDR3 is TGTGCCAGCAGTGAACCGACAGGAGGGGACTATGGCTACACCTTC.

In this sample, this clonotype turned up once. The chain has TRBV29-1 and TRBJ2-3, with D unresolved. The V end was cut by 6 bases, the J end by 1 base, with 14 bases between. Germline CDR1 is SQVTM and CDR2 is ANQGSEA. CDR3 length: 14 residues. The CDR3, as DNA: TGCAGCGTCTCCCTTTTTGTAGGCACAGATACGCAGTATTTT. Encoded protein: CSVSLFVGTDTQYF.

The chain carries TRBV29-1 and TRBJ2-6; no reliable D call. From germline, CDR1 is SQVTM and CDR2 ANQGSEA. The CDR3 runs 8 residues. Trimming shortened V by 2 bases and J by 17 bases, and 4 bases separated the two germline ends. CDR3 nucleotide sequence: TGCAGCGTTGAACAATTGACTTTC. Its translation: CSVEQLTF. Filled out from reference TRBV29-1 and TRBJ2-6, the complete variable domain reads SAVISQKPSRDICQRGTSLTIQCQVDSQVTMMFWYRQQPGQSLTLIATANQGSEATYESGFVIDKFPISRPNLTFSTLTVSNMSPEDSSIYLCSVEQLTFGAGSRLTVL.

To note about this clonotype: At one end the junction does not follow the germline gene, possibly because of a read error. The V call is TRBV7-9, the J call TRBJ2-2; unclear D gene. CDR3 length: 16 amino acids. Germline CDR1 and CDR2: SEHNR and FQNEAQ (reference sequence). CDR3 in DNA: TGTGCCGGCAGCTTAGCTCGACGACCGAACACCGGGGAGCTGTTTTTT. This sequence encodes CAGSLARRPNTGELFF.

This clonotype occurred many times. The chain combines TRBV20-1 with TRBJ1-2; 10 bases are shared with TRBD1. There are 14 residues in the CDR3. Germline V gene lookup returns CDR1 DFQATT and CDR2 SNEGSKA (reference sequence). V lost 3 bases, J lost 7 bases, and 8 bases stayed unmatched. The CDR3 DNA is TGCAGTGCTAGGGGTGTCGGGACAGGGGCTGGCTACACCTTC. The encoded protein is CSARGVGTGAGYTF.

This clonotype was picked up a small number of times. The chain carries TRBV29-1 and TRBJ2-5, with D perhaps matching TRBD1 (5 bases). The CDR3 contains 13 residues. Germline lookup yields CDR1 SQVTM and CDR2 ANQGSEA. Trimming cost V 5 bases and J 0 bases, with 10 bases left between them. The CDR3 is CSVSDMYQETQYF. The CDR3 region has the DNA TGCAGCGTTTCGGACATGTACCAAGAGACCCAGTACTTC.

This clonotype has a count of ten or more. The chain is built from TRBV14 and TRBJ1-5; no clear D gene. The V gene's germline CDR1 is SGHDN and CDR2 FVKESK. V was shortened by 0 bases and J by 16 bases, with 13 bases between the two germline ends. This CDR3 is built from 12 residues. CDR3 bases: TGTGCCAGCAGCCAAGATACGCGGCCACTACATTTT. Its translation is CASSQDTRPLHF.

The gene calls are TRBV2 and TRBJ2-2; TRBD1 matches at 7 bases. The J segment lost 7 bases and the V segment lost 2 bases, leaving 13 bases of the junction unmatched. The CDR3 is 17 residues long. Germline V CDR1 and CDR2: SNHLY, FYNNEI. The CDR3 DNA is TGTGCCAGCAGTGAATGGGACAGCAGCACAGGGGTCGGGGAGCTGTTTTTT. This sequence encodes CASSEWDSSTGVGELFF.

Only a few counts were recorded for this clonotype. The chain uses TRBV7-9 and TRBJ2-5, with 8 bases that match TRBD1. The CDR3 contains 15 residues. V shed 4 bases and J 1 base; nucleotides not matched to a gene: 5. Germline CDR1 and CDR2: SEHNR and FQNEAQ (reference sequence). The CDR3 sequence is CASSSYGQGQETQYF. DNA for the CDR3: TGTGCCAGCAGCTCCTATGGACAGGGCCAAGAGACCCAGTACTTC.

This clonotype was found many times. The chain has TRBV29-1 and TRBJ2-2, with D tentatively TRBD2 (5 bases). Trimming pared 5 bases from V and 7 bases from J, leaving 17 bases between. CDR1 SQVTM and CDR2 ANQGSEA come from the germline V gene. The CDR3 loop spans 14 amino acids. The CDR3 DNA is TGCAGCGTTATGACTAAGGGAGTCCTCGGGGAGCTGTTTTTT. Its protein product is CSVMTKGVLGELFF.

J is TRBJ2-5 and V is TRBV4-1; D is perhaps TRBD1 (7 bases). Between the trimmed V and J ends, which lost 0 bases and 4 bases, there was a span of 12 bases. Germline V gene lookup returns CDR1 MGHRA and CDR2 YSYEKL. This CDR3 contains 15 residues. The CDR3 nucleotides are TGCGCCAGCAGCCAAGAAAACAGGGGAGGAGAGACCCAGTACTTC. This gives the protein CASSQENRGGETQYF.

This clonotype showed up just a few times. The CDR3 protein is CASTPLDTNTEAFF. The CDR3 DNA follows: TGTGCCAGTACCCCCCTCGACACAAACACTGAAGCTTTCTTT. This chain connects TRBV19 to TRBJ1-1; D remains unclear. The V end was cut by 7 bases, the J end by 2 bases, with 14 bases between. Germline V gives CDR1 LNHDA, CDR2 SQIVND (reference sequence). This CDR3 is built from 14 residues. The whole variable domain, remainder taken from reference TRBV19 and TRBJ1-1, is DGGITQSPKYLFRKEGQNVTLSCEQNLNHDAMYWYRQDPGQGLRLIYYSQIVNDFQKGDIAEGYSVSREKKESFPLTVTSAQKNPTAFYLCASTPLDTNTEAFFGQGTRLTVV.

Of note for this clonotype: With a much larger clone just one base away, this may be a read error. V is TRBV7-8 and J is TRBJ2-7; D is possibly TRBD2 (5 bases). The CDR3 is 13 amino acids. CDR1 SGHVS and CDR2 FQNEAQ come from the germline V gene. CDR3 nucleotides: TGTGCCAGCAGCCTGACTACCAACTACGAGCAGTGCTTC. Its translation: CASSLTTNYEQCF.

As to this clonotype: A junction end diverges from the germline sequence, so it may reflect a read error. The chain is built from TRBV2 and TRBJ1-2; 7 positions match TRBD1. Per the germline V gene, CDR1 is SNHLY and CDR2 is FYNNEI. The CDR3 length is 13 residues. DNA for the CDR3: TGTGCCAGCAGTTACGCACAGGGGTTAGGCTGCACCTTC. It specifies CASSYAQGLGCTF.

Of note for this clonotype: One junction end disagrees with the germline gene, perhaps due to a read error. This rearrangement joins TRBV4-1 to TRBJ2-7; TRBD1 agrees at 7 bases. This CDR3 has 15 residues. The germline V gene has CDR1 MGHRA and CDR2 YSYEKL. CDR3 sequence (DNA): TGCGCCAGCAGCAAAGAAGCCCGGGACAGCTACGAGCAGTACTTC. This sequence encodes CASSKEARDSYEQYF.

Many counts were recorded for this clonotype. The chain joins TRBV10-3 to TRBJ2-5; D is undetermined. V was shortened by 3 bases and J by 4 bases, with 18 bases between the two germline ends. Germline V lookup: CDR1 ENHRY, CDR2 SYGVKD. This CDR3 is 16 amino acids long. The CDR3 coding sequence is TGTGCCATCAGTGATTCGAAGGGATCCACGGGAGAGACCCAGTACTTC. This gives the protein CAISDSKGSTGETQYF.